The next 6 T cell receptor beta chains were all read from a single sample in a study of cytomegalovirus exposure and HLA in healthy donors. PCR amplification relied on 60 Vbeta primers (plus 13 Jbeta primers). Only in-frame clones appear in the TCRdb table, and some are missing; sequencing was by immunoSEQ multiplex PCR. The sample holds some 190,000 clones; 80% to 90% are singletons and the top ten take around 0.31%. Sequenced sample: PBMCs. All receptors come from a woman younger than 45 in good health and CMV-seronegative.

The chain recombines TRBV18 with TRBJ2-2; the match to TRBD2 covers 7 bases. The CDR3 consists of 16 residues. V was pared by 2 bases and J by 0 bases, with 3 bases of the junction left unmatched. The germline V gene encodes CDR1 KGHSH and CDR2 LQKENI. The CDR3 DNA is TGTGCCAGCTCACCAGGTAGCGGGTCGAACACCGGGGAGCTGTTTTTT. As protein: CASSPGSGSNTGELFF.

The chain uses TRBV27 and TRBJ2-5; maybe TRBD2 (7 bases). The germline V and J ends were trimmed by 2 bases and 4 bases, with 17 bases remaining between them. The germline V gene encodes CDR1 MNHEY and CDR2 SMNVEV (reference sequence). This CDR3 comprises 16 residues. In nucleotides, the CDR3 is TGTGCCAGCAGTTTAAAGGTAGGCGGGGGCGGAGAGACCCAGTACTTC. Its protein product is CASSLKVGGGGETQYF.

The chain joins TRBV5-4 to TRBJ1-1; a possible D gene is TRBD1 (5 bases). This CDR3 region has 12 residues. CDR1 is SGHNT, CDR2 YYREEE, per germline (reference sequence). The V end was cut by 3 bases, the J end by 4 bases, with 7 bases between. The CDR3 here is CASSSGGTEAFF. CDR3 DNA sequence: TGTGCCAGCAGCTCCGGGGGCACTGAAGCTTTCTTT.

The chain couples TRBV7-9 to TRBJ1-2; D gene unclear. Germline loops: CDR1 SEHNR, CDR2 FQNEAQ (reference sequence). V was cut by 0 bases and J by 2 bases, with 7 bases left in between. The CDR3 runs to 14 residues. The CDR3 coding sequence is TGTGCCAGCAGCTTAGCGGTAGTCAACTATGGCTACACCTTC. This codes for CASSLAVVNYGYTF.

The rearrangement joins TRBV10-1 to TRBJ2-3, with 12 bases aligning to TRBD2. J lost 4 bases, V lost 6 bases, and 2 bases had no gene match. CDR1 is WNHNN and CDR2 is SYGVQD in the germline V gene (reference sequence). CDR3 length: 14 residues. This chain's CDR3 is CASRPSGGADTQYF. The CDR3 region has the DNA TGCGCCAGCAGGCCTAGCGGGGGGGCAGATACGCAGTATTTT.

This clone was seen more than once but under ten times. The DNA of the CDR3 is TGTGCCAGCAGCCAAACCATCCCGGGATACAATCAGCCCCAGCATTTT. Translating it yields CASSQTIPGYNQPQHF. The chain carries TRBV27 and TRBJ1-5; D remains ambiguous. V lost 6 bases and J 3 bases, leaving 18 bases between the germline ends. There are 16 residues in the CDR3. Germline V gene data show CDR1 as MNHEY and CDR2 as SMNVEV (reference sequence).